A selection of T cell receptor beta chains follows, all from one sample in a study of blood T cell repertoires in COVID-19. The table came from immunoSEQ multiplex PCR; TCRdb's copy has only in-frame clones and leaves some out. The sample lists roughly 200,000 clones; about 85% were seen once. Sequenced material: peripheral blood. Receptors originate from a man between 60 and 75 years old with active or convalescent COVID-19. Each CDR3 is given without its conserved first and last residue. The order of the fields is V gene, J gene, CDR3 protein.

v_gene: TRBV24-1
j_gene: TRBJ2-4
CDR3aa: ATSDPAGGNIQY

v_gene: TRBV12-5
j_gene: TRBJ2-3
CDR3aa: ASGLVQDGTIASTDTQY

v_gene: TRBV5-1
j_gene: TRBJ2-7
CDR3aa: ASSFDGDYEQY

v_gene: TRBV19
j_gene: TRBJ1-2
CDR3aa: ASSILGQGLVANYGYT

v_gene: TRBV5-5
j_gene: TRBJ1-1
CDR3aa: ASSLVLEYGAF

v_gene: TRBV5-1
j_gene: TRBJ2-2
CDR3aa: ASRRFGTSGGANTGELF

v_gene: TRBV30
j_gene: TRBJ1-2
CDR3aa: AWSEGQFWNYGYT

v_gene: TRBV24-1
j_gene: TRBJ2-3
CDR3aa: ATSDYGGTDTQY

v_gene: TRBV5-4
j_gene: TRBJ2-2
CDR3aa: ASRSSGGTGELF

v_gene: TRBV2
j_gene: TRBJ1-1
CDR3aa: ASRSRGESTEAF

v_gene: TRBV5-1
j_gene: TRBJ1-2
CDR3aa: ASSLRSTGGYGYT

v_gene: TRBV5-4
j_gene: TRBJ1-2
CDR3aa: ASSLPGANYGYT

v_gene: TRBV2
j_gene: TRBJ1-1
CDR3aa: ASRNNMNTEAF

v_gene: TRBV29-1
j_gene: TRBJ2-1
CDR3aa: SVEWGVRGEQF

v_gene: TRBV9
j_gene: TRBJ1-1
CDR3aa: ASSLGAPGVTEAF

v_gene: TRBV10-3
j_gene: TRBJ2-1
CDR3aa: AISESLGGGPYNEQF

v_gene: TRBV14
j_gene: TRBJ1-2
CDR3aa: ASSQTGGISYT

v_gene: TRBV11-2
j_gene: TRBJ2-2
CDR3aa: ASSLRPGGSGELF

v_gene: TRBV11-1
j_gene: TRBJ2-1
CDR3aa: ASSLERASSYNEQF

v_gene: TRBV7-9
j_gene: TRBJ1-4
CDR3aa: ASTLDIDLF